The 24 T cell receptor beta chains presented below share a single source sample, sequenced in a study of cytomegalovirus exposure and HLA in healthy donors. Primers for the PCR totalled 60 Vbeta and 13 Jbeta. Clones were sequenced by immunoSEQ multiplex PCR, and TCRdb holds only the in-frame ones, with some missing. The repertoire holds about 160,000 clones, with 77% as singletons. Material for sequencing was PBMCs. The receptors stem from a woman aged 40 to 50 in good health and CMV-seropositive.

This clone was found once. This chain uses TRBV27 with TRBJ2-7; D is perhaps TRBD2 (5 bases). CDR1 MNHEY and CDR2 SMNVEV come from the germline V gene (reference sequence). The V end was cut by 6 bases, the J end by 0 bases, with 9 bases between. CDR3 length equals 13 residues. The DNA of the CDR3 is TGTGCCAGCAGGGGAGCCCCCTCCTACGAGCAGTACTTC. Translating it yields CASRGAPSYEQYF.

J is TRBJ2-5 and V is TRBV6-5; 10 bases line up with TRBD1. J gave up 5 bases and V 0 bases, and 6 bases lay outside the gene matches. The germline CDR1 and CDR2 sequences are MNHEY and SVGAGI. The CDR3 has 16 residues. DNA for the CDR3: TGTGCCAGCAGTTACTCACCGGGACAGGGGTTTGAGACCCAGTACTTC. This encodes CASSYSPGQGFETQYF.

This clone came up once. The junction differs from germline at one of its ends, possibly a read error. The V and J genes are TRBV28 and TRBJ1-5; TRBD1 might be the D (6 bases). Germline V gene lookup returns CDR1 MDHEN and CDR2 SYDVKM. CDR3 length: 17 amino acids. The CDR3 spells CASGAPRDTTRNRPQHF. The CDR3 region has the DNA TGTGCCAGCGGGGCACCCCGGGACACCACCCGAAATCGGCCCCAGCATTTT.

This clone was observed once. The chain is built from TRBV5-4 and TRBJ2-5; 12 bases are a match to TRBD2. This CDR3 spans 17 amino acids. Germline CDR1 and CDR2: SGHNT and YYREEE (reference sequence). The ends lost 4 bases at V and 5 bases at J; junction bases unmatched: 12. CDR3 in DNA: TGTGCCAGCAGCCTGGATTCTAGCGGGAGGGCCCGGGAGACCCAGTACTTC. Its protein is CASSLDSSGRARETQYF.

The chain carries TRBV9 and TRBJ1-3; D is undetermined. V dropped 10 bases and J dropped 0 bases, with 11 bases sitting between them. Germline CDR1 and CDR2: SGDLS and YYNGEE. This CDR3 comprises 13 residues. CDR3 sequence: CASRGDSGNTIYF. The CDR3 DNA follows: TGTGCCTCTCGCGGGGACTCTGGAAACACCATATATTTT. Supplemented by reference TRBV9 and TRBJ1-3, the full variable domain reads DSGVTQTPKHLITATGQRVTLRCSPRSGDLSVYWYQQSLDQGLQFLIQYYNGEERAKGNILERFSAQQFPDLHSELNLSSLELGDSALYFCASRGDSGNTIYFGEGSWLTVV.

The genes are TRBV6-5 and TRBJ1-2; TRBD1 agrees at 10 bases. The germline V gene has CDR1 MNHEY and CDR2 SVGAGI. This CDR3 is built from 15 residues. J lost 5 bases, V lost 8 bases, and 11 bases had no gene match. CDR3 nucleotide sequence: TGTGCCAGCCACCCGACAGGGGGCATTGAGTATGGCTACACCTTC. This codes for CASHPTGGIEYGYTF.

The chain recombines TRBV19 with TRBJ2-1; a weak D match, TRBD1 (5 bases). Germline V gene data show CDR1 as LNHDA and CDR2 as SQIVND (reference sequence). The CDR3 sequence is 14 residues long. V was clipped by 2 bases and J by 5 bases, with 10 bases between them. The CDR3 spells CASSIRGPNNEQFF. In nucleotides, the CDR3 is TGTGCCAGTAGTATAAGGGGCCCAAACAATGAGCAGTTCTTC.

The V and J genes are TRBV7-2 and TRBJ2-2; 10 bases are a match to TRBD1. This CDR3 contains 17 residues. V was clipped by 6 bases and J by 2 bases; unmatched bases: 9. Germline loops: CDR1 SGHTA, CDR2 FQGNSA. The CDR3 DNA reads as TGTGCCAGCAGTCTACCGGGACAGGGGATAAACACCGGGGAGCTGTTTTTT. This sequence encodes CASSLPGQGINTGELFF. Looking up the rest from reference TRBV7-2 and TRBJ2-2 gives the full variable domain: GAGVSQSPSNKVTEKGKDVELRCDPISGHTALYWYRQSLGQGLEFLIYFQGNSAPDKSGLPSDRFSAERTGGSVSTLTIQRTQQEDSAVYLCASSLPGQGINTGELFFGEGSRLTVL.

CDR3 sequence reads: CATSRRTGGRYQPQHF. The CDR3 nucleotides read TGTGCCACCAGCAGACGGACAGGGGGACGGTATCAGCCCCAGCATTTT. J is TRBJ1-5 and V is TRBV15; 10 bases align to TRBD1. The CDR3 is 16 residues long. Germline V lookup: CDR1 LNHNV, CDR2 YYDKDF (reference sequence). With 2 bases clipped from V and 5 bases from J, the junction kept 6 bases outside the gene matches.

The chain is built from TRBV7-2 and TRBJ2-7, with D perhaps matching TRBD2 (6 bases). This CDR3 is built from 17 residues. Germline V gives CDR1 SGHTA, CDR2 FQGNSA. Trimming stripped 5 bases from V and 0 bases from J, with 20 bases between. CDR3 DNA: TGTGCCAGCAGCCGCCCGCGGGGTGCTGACTCCTCCTACGAGCAGTACTTC. Translation gives CASSRPRGADSSYEQYF.

The rearrangement uses TRBV30 and TRBJ1-5; tentative D call: TRBD1 (6 bases). Trimming took 0 bases from V and 7 from J, leaving 10 bases between them. The germline CDR1 and CDR2 sequences are GTSNPN and SVGIG (reference sequence). The CDR3 covers 13 residues. CDR3 sequence: CAWSVQGGQPQHF. The CDR3 nucleotides are TGTGCCTGGAGTGTACAGGGTGGGCAGCCCCAGCATTTT.

CDR3 DNA sequence: TGCGCCAGCAGCCCCCTTCCCGGGGAATATAATCAGCCCCAGCATTTT. This gives the protein CASSPLPGEYNQPQHF. This chain uses TRBV4-1 with TRBJ1-5; D ambiguous. Per the germline V gene, CDR1 is MGHRA and CDR2 is YSYEKL. This CDR3 is built from 16 residues. The V gene lost 4 bases and the J gene lost 4 bases, with 17 bases spanning the gap.

This chain joins TRBV6-1 and TRBJ1-5; weak D call: TRBD1 (5 bases). Trimming pared 3 bases from V and 3 bases from J, leaving 15 bases between. This CDR3 is 16 amino acids long. CDR1 is MNHNS and CDR2 is SASEGT in the germline V gene. The CDR3 sequence is CASSEGGRAFNQPQHF. CDR3 DNA sequence: TGTGCCAGCAGTGAGGGCGGCAGGGCCTTCAATCAGCCCCAGCATTTT.

V usage is TRBV19 and J usage is TRBJ2-1; 9 bases align to TRBD2. The CDR3 is 14 residues long. CDR1 is LNHDA and CDR2 is SQIVND in the germline V gene (reference sequence). The junction had 8 bases not matched to a gene; V was cut back by 6 bases and J by 8 bases. The CDR3 reads CASRGKREVYEQFF. CDR3 sequence (DNA): TGTGCCAGTAGAGGAAAGCGGGAGGTCTATGAGCAGTTCTTC.

DNA of the CDR3: TGTGCCAGCAGTCCTAGGACAGGGGGCGATTCTCTGTTTAATTCACCCCTCCACTTT. Translated: CASSPRTGGDSLFNSPLHF. The chain carries TRBV28 and TRBJ1-6, with 11 bases aligning to TRBD1. J lost 6 bases, V lost 5 bases, and 15 bases had no gene match. The CDR3 runs 19 residues. CDR1 MDHEN and CDR2 SYDVKM come from the germline V gene.

CDR3 residues: CASSFEYEGREETQYF. The CDR3 DNA sequence: TGTGCCAGCAGCTTTGAGTACGAGGGGAGGGAAGAGACCCAGTACTTC. The chain has TRBV5-5 and TRBJ2-5, with 7 bases lining up with TRBD2. The CDR3 runs to 16 residues. The junction had 10 bases not matched to a gene; V was cut back by 2 bases and J by 3 bases. Germline-derived CDR1 and CDR2 are SGHKS and YYEKEE (reference sequence).

The chain is built from TRBV19 and TRBJ1-5, with D perhaps TRBD1 (5 bases). Germline CDR1 reads LNHDA; CDR2 reads SQIVND (reference sequence). Trimming stripped 10 bases from V and 0 bases from J, with 22 bases between. This CDR3 spans 17 amino acids. In DNA form, the CDR3 reads TGTGCCACCTCAGACGGGCAGGGTACGAATAGCAATCAGCCCCAGCATTTT. It yields the protein CATSDGQGTNSNQPQHF.

This sequence joins TRBV5-4 and TRBJ2-5; D ambiguous. Per the germline V gene, CDR1 is SGHNT and CDR2 is YYREEE (reference sequence). V was cut by 3 bases and J by 2 bases, with 8 bases left in between. CDR3 length: 13 residues. For the CDR3, the DNA is TGTGCCAGCAGCTCCACTACGCAAGAGACCCAGTACTTC. The encoded protein is CASSSTTQETQYF.

The V and J genes are TRBV4-3 and TRBJ1-1; no clear D. V dropped 3 bases and J dropped 1 base, with 9 bases sitting between them. Germline V gene sequence: CDR1 LGHNA, CDR2 YSLEER. This CDR3 contains 14 residues. The DNA of the CDR3 is TGCGCCAGCAGCCACCGGGGTCAGAACACTGAAGCTTTCTTT. Protein: CASSHRGQNTEAFF.

This rearrangement joins TRBV7-8 to TRBJ2-5, with a possible D match to TRBD1 (6 bases). With the DNA end fitting TRBJ2-7 better, the J assignment may be wrong. Germline V lookup: CDR1 SGHVS, CDR2 FQNEAQ. This CDR3 is built from 15 residues. CDR3 nucleotides: TGTGCCAGCAGCCCGAGAGAGGCCAGGGGCTCCGAGCAGTACTTC. It codes for CASSPREARGSEQYF.

V usage is TRBV7-2 and J usage is TRBJ2-6; either TRBD1 or TRBD2 may fit D (5 bases each). V gave up 5 bases and J gave up 0 bases, with 17 bases separating them. This CDR3 spans 18 amino acids. The germline CDR1 and CDR2 sequences are SGHTA and FQGNSA. The CDR3 nucleotides are TGTGCCAGCAGCCTAGGGAGACAGTTACCCTCTGGGGCCAACGTCCTGACTTTC. Protein sequence: CASSLGRQLPSGANVLTF.

In DNA form, the CDR3 reads TGTGCCAGTATTACACCGGGACACCAGAACACTGAAGCTTTCTTT. It yields the protein CASITPGHQNTEAFF. The chain has TRBV19 and TRBJ1-1, with D perhaps matching TRBD1 (6 bases). Germline V gene sequence: CDR1 LNHDA, CDR2 SQIVND (reference sequence). The CDR3 is 15 residues long. The ends were cut back, 7 bases at V and 1 base at J, with 16 bases in the middle.

This chain connects TRBV19 to TRBJ2-3; 10 positions match TRBD1. V was pared by 6 bases and J by 5 bases, with 2 bases of the junction left unmatched. The CDR3 sequence is 13 residues long. Germline CDR1 is LNHDA and CDR2 is SQIVND (reference sequence). The CDR3 nucleotides are TGTGCCAGTAGGGGGACAGGGGTAGATACGCAGTATTTT. Translated, it gives CASRGTGVDTQYF.

The V gene is TRBV7-6, the J gene TRBJ1-3; 7 bases are a match to TRBD1. This CDR3 has 15 amino acids. Germline-derived CDR1 and CDR2 are SGHVS and FNYEAQ. Trimming at V came to 5 bases and at J to 1 base, leaving 5 bases not matched to a gene. CDR3 amino acids: CASSLGTASGNTIYF. The CDR3 DNA reads TGTGCCAGCAGCCTAGGGACAGCTTCTGGAAACACCATATATTTT.